The next 16 T cell receptor beta chains were all read from a single sample in a study of T cells in Graves' hyperthyroidism and ophthalmopathy. Regions amplified from RNA transcripts were the TCR beta CDR3 regions. Carried out on the TCR CDR3, a first-round RT-PCR used the HTBI primer set. TCRdb redid the calling of the multiplex PCR reads with MiXCR, one entry per CDR3 protein. Of a few hundred thousand distinct CDR3 sequences listed, 15% to 18% are singletons. What was sequenced was blood. These receptors were collected from a woman aged 18 to 35 with Graves' hyperthyroidism that later progressed to Graves' ophthalmopathy.

This clonotype was observed a few times. The V gene is TRBV27, the J gene TRBJ2-2; possible D gene TRBD2, 6 bases. The CDR3 is made up of 11 amino acids. Germline lookup yields CDR1 MNHEY and CDR2 SMNVEV (reference sequence). V lost 7 bases and J 7 bases, leaving 7 bases between the germline ends. CDR3 bases: TGTGCCAGCAATAGCGGCGGGGAGCTGTTTTTT. Translating gives CASNSGGELFF.

This clonotype was seen a handful of times. J is TRBJ2-7 and V is TRBV11-2; 7 bases fit TRBD1. Trimming at V came to 2 bases and at J to 0 bases, leaving 13 bases not matched to a gene. The germline gives CDR1 SGHAT, CDR2 FQNNGV. The CDR3 covers 18 residues. The CDR3 loop reads CASSLLQTGRRGSYEQYF. CDR3 bases: TGTGCCAGCAGCTTACTTCAGACAGGGCGAAGAGGCTCCTACGAGCAGTACTTC.

This clonotype was seen just once. This chain uses TRBV5-5 with TRBJ2-5, with D perhaps TRBD1 (5 bases). CDR3 length equals 15 residues. From germline, CDR1 is SGHKS and CDR2 YYEKEE (reference sequence). Trimming stripped 0 bases from V and 2 bases from J, with 11 bases between. Written as DNA, the CDR3 is TGTGCCAGCAGCTTGGATCCAGGGTCACAAGAGACCCAGTACTTC. This encodes CASSLDPGSQETQYF.

This clonotype was counted ten times or more. The J gene is TRBJ2-3, the V gene TRBV20-1, with a possible D match to TRBD1 (6 bases). This CDR3 spans 16 amino acids. Trimming took 5 bases from V and 0 from J, leaving 18 bases between them. The germline gives CDR1 DFQATT, CDR2 SNEGSKA (reference sequence). The CDR3 DNA sequence: TGCAGTGCTGGGAGCCGGGACACTTCTAGCACAGATACGCAGTATTTT. Translated: CSAGSRDTSSTDTQYF.

This clonotype was seen at least ten times. CDR3 protein: CASSLSGTDSYEQYF. Here the CDR3 DNA reads TGTGCCAGCAGCCTCAGCGGAACCGATTCCTACGAGCAGTACTTC. The chain has TRBV28 and TRBJ2-7; D might be TRBD2 (5 bases). CDR1 is MDHEN and CDR2 is SYDVKM in the germline V gene. The length of the CDR3 is 15 residues. Trimming took off 6 bases at V and 1 base at J, with 16 bases between the two ends.

This clonotype was counted many times. The J gene is TRBJ2-5, the V gene TRBV20-1, with 7 bases matching TRBD2. CDR3 length: 14 amino acids. Trimming took 4 bases from V and 6 from J; bases not matched to a gene: 11. The V gene's germline CDR1 is DFQATT and CDR2 SNEGSKA (reference sequence). The CDR3 DNA is TGCAGTGCTACGGGGGAGGGCCAACCGAAGACCCAGTACTTC. Protein sequence: CSATGEGQPKTQYF.

A note on this clonotype: A much more abundant neighbour one base away suggests this may be a read error. This chain joins TRBV3-1 and TRBJ1-4; tentatively, D is TRBD1 (5 bases). The CDR3 covers 16 residues. Germline lookup yields CDR1 LGHDT and CDR2 YNNKEL (reference sequence). CDR3 loop: CASSLTGAGSGENLFF. CDR3 in DNA: TGTGCCAGCAGCCTCACCGGGGCAGGCTCCGGGGAAAACCTGTTTTTT.

There are many counts of this clonotype. The chain links TRBV12-3 or TRBV12-4 to TRBJ1-1, with no clear D. CDR3 length: 13 residues. Deletions cut 1 base from V and 6 bases from J, with 9 bases between. CDR3 amino acids: CASSLENYSEAFF. The CDR3 DNA reads TGTGCCAGCAGTTTAGAAAACTACTCTGAAGCTTTCTTT.

This clonotype has at least ten counts. As DNA, the CDR3 is TGTGCCAGCAGCTTAGACAGGGAATACGGCTACACCTTC. This codes for CASSLDREYGYTF. The genes are TRBV7-2 and TRBJ1-2; tentative D call: TRBD1 (6 bases). Per germline, CDR1 SGHTA and CDR2 FQGNSA. V was trimmed by 1 base and J by 8 bases, leaving 11 bases between them. The CDR3 totals 13 residues.

This clonotype was found many times. This chain links TRBV15 with TRBJ2-1; tentative D call: TRBD1 (5 bases). The CDR3 has 15 residues. Germline V gene sequence: CDR1 LNHNV, CDR2 YYDKDF (reference sequence). Trimming cost V 4 bases and J 0 bases, with 10 bases left between them. The CDR3 DNA reads TGTGCCACCAGCAAGCAGGACAACTCCTACAATGAGCAGTTCTTC. This encodes CATSKQDNSYNEQFF.

The chain links TRBV12-3 or TRBV12-4 to TRBJ2-5, with no clear D. The CDR3 contains 14 residues. V lost 3 bases and J 5 bases, leaving 13 bases between the germline ends. This CDR3 reads CASSFEDLGETQYF. CDR3 nucleotide sequence: TGTGCCAGCAGTTTTGAGGATCTGGGGGAGACCCAGTACTTC.

This clonotype was seen a single time. The V and J genes are TRBV20-1 and TRBJ1-5, with D possibly being TRBD1 (5 bases). V was trimmed by 5 bases and J by 2 bases, leaving 10 bases between them. CDR1 and CDR2 from the germline V gene are DFQATT and SNEGSKA (reference sequence). The CDR3 spans 13 residues. The CDR3 sequence: CSAGGKGNQPQHF. The CDR3 DNA follows: TGCAGTGCTGGGGGGAAGGGCAATCAGCCCCAGCATTTT.

This clonotype occurred a few times. The rearrangement links TRBV29-1 to TRBJ2-1; 9 positions match TRBD1. Germline V gives CDR1 SQVTM, CDR2 ANQGSEA. The J segment lost 9 bases and the V segment lost 6 bases, leaving 15 bases of the junction unmatched. This CDR3 spans 15 amino acids. The CDR3 sequence: CSVDRGSHKDGEQFF. The DNA of the CDR3 is TGCAGCGTCGACAGGGGGTCCCATAAGGATGGTGAGCAGTTCTTC.

This clonotype was seen at least ten times. This chain uses TRBV20-1 with TRBJ2-7, with D perhaps matching TRBD1 (5 bases). Germline V gene sequence: CDR1 DFQATT, CDR2 SNEGSKA (reference sequence). V lost 4 bases, J lost 3 bases, and 10 bases lay in between. The CDR3 is made up of 12 amino acids. CDR3 amino acids: CSANRQFYEQYF. The CDR3 DNA follows: TGCAGTGCTAACCGACAGTTCTACGAGCAGTACTTC.

This clonotype was found many times. The V and J genes are TRBV28 and TRBJ1-5, with D perhaps matching TRBD1 (6 bases). CDR3 length: 14 residues. V shed 2 bases and J shed 5 bases, with 10 bases lying between them. Germline V gene data show CDR1 as MDHEN and CDR2 as SYDVKM. CDR3 sequence: CASSLRGGHQPQHF. The CDR3 nucleotides read TGTGCCAGCAGTTTAAGGGGGGGGCATCAGCCCCAGCATTTT.

A few counts support this clonotype. This chain connects TRBV6-6 to TRBJ2-7; D unclear. Germline loops: CDR1 MNHNY, CDR2 SVGAGI (reference sequence). The V and J ends lost 2 bases and 6 bases respectively, with 5 bases between them. The CDR3 loop spans 11 amino acids. CDR3 nucleotide sequence: TGTGCCAGCAGTTACGGCTCCGAGCAGTACTTC. This codes for CASSYGSEQYF.